Listed below are T cell receptor beta chains from one sample, sequenced in a study of blood T cell repertoires in COVID-19. TCRdb's copy holds only in-frame clones and misses some; the assay was immunoSEQ multiplex PCR. The sample yields just under 85,000 clones, over 70% seen once. Source material: peripheral blood. The receptor source for this set is an older woman with acute or convalescent COVID-19. Both conserved end residues are part of each CDR3. D genes are given only for firm matches. Clone size is not always given. Where it is, it says once, few, many or a class for expanded clones.

CDR3aa | CDR3nt | abundance | j_gene | d_gene | v_gene
CASSGDTREDGYTF | TGTGCCAGCAGTGGGGACACTCGGGAGGATGGCTACACCTTC | . | TRBJ1-2 | . | TRBV2
CASSSGGLPAYEQYF | TGTGCCAGCAGCTCCGGTGGGCTCCCCGCCTACGAGCAGTACTTC | . | TRBJ2-7 | . | TRBV7-9
CASSGGTSGRETQYF | TGTGCCAGCAGCGGGGGGACTAGCGGGAGAGAGACCCAGTACTTC | . | TRBJ2-5 | TRBD2 | TRBV9
CASSISQGPDYGYTF | TGTGCCAGTAGTATTAGCCAGGGGCCGGACTATGGCTACACCTTC | once | TRBJ1-2 | . | TRBV19
CASTLTTRNSGNTIYF | TGCGCCAGCACCCTCACGACACGTAACTCTGGAAACACCATATATTTT | . | TRBJ1-3 | . | TRBV5-1
CASSSGGARGYGYTF | TGTGCCAGCAGTTCCGGGGGGGCGCGGGGATATGGCTACACCTTC | . | TRBJ1-2 | . | TRBV7-8
CASNGGPLTYEQYF | TGTGCCAGCAACGGCGGGCCTCTCACCTACGAGCAGTACTTC | . | TRBJ2-7 | . | TRBV2
CASSFPGVDTQYF | TGTGCCAGCAGCTTCCCGGGGGTAGATACGCAGTATTTT | . | TRBJ2-3 | . | TRBV7-2
CSVAPTTAGISGNTIYF | TGCAGCGTTGCTCCGACGACCGCAGGGATTTCTGGAAACACCATATATTTT | . | TRBJ1-3 | . | TRBV29-1
CAWSVLEAGREPQHF | TGTGCCTGGAGTGTACTGGAGGCGGGGAGGGAGCCCCAGCATTTT | . | TRBJ1-5 | . | TRBV30
CASSIVGGPQPQHF | TGTGCCAGTAGTATAGTGGGGGGTCCGCAGCCCCAGCATTTT | once | TRBJ1-5 | . | TRBV19
CASSMGTGTGELFF | TGTGCCAGCAGCATGGGGACAGGGACCGGGGAGCTGTTTTTT | . | TRBJ2-2 | TRBD1 | TRBV7-6
CASSDQQGGNQPQHF | TGTGCCAGCAGTGACCAACAGGGGGGCAATCAGCCCCAGCATTTT | . | TRBJ1-5 | TRBD1 | TRBV6-4
CASSSTGTVDSEQYF | TGCGCCAGCAGCTCCACCGGGACAGTCGATTCCGAGCAGTACTTC | . | TRBJ2-7 | TRBD1 | TRBV5-1
CASSFLQADTQYF | TGTGCCAGCAGCTTCCTACAGGCAGATACGCAGTATTTT | . | TRBJ2-3 | . | TRBV7-8
CASSPLQGANLNTEAFF | TGTGCCAGCAGCCCCCTCCAGGGGGCGAATTTGAACACTGAAGCTTTCTTT | . | TRBJ1-1 | TRBD1 | TRBV7-9
CASSAGVTKKSYNEQFF | TGTGCCAGCAGCGCCGGGGTGACTAAAAAATCCTACAATGAGCAGTTCTTC | . | TRBJ2-1 | . | TRBV27
CASSESCRQDGNQPQHF | TGCGCCAGCAGTGAGTCTTGCCGACAGGATGGCAATCAGCCCCAGCATTTT | few | TRBJ1-5 | . | TRBV10-1
CASSFSGGLNTEAFF | TGTGCCAGCAGCTTTTCAGGGGGACTGAACACTGAAGCTTTCTTT | . | TRBJ1-1 | TRBD1 | TRBV7-9
CASSPGVGYGYTF | TGCGCCAGCAGCCCAGGGGTGGGCTATGGCTACACCTTC | few | TRBJ1-2 | . | TRBV5-1
CASSADTSYEQYF | TGTGCCAGCAGCGCGGACACTTCCTACGAGCAGTACTTC | few | TRBJ2-7 | . | TRBV13
CASSQVGGEETQYF | TGTGCCAGCAGCCAAGTGGGCGGGGAGGAGACCCAGTACTTC | once | TRBJ2-5 | . | TRBV4-2
CASSIPRLGRTGRGYGYTF | TGTGCCAGTAGTATACCGCGACTCGGGAGGACAGGGAGAGGCTATGGCTACACCTTC | few | TRBJ1-2 | TRBD1 | TRBV19
CASRDYTTDTQYF | TGTGCCAGTCGGGACTATACCACAGATACGCAGTATTTT | . | TRBJ2-3 | TRBD2 | TRBV3-1/TRBV3-2
CASSLDRGKSNQPQHF | TGTGCCAGCAGCTTAGACAGGGGGAAGAGCAATCAGCCCCAGCATTTT | once | TRBJ1-5 | TRBD1 | TRBV7-2
CASTSGANYGYTF | TGCGCCAGCACTTCAGGGGCCAACTATGGCTACACCTTC | . | TRBJ1-2 | . | TRBV5-1
CASSQDSWTSLNTEAFF | TGTGCCAGCAGCCAAGACTCGTGGACTAGTTTGAACACTGAAGCTTTCTTT | . | TRBJ1-1 | . | TRBV3-1/TRBV3-2
CASSLYTRHDGYTF | TGTGCCAGCAGCTTATACACGAGGCACGATGGCTACACCTTC | . | TRBJ1-2 | . | TRBV7-9
CARSGGGRGNTGELFF | TGTGCCAGAAGCGGGGGCGGGAGGGGTAACACCGGGGAGCTGTTTTTT | once | TRBJ2-2 | TRBD2 | TRBV5-3
CASSQEGLGIGVVETQYF | TGTGCCAGCAGCCAGGAGGGTCTGGGGATAGGAGTTGTGGAGACCCAGTACTTC | . | TRBJ2-5 | . | TRBV3-1/TRBV3-2
CASSLEDSSYGYTF | TGCGCCAGCAGCTTGGAAGACAGCTCCTATGGCTACACCTTC | once | TRBJ1-2 | . | TRBV5-1
CASSFRDNTDTQYF | TGTGCCAGCAGCTTCCGGGACAACACAGATACGCAGTATTTT | . | TRBJ2-3 | . | TRBV5-5
CASSVSGAGANVLTF | TGTGCCAGCAGCGTCAGTGGGGCCGGGGCCAACGTCCTGACTTTC | . | TRBJ2-6 | . | TRBV9
CASSEGRDRFSYEQYF | TGTGCCAGCAGTGAAGGCCGGGACAGGTTCTCCTACGAGCAGTACTTC | once | TRBJ2-7 | TRBD1 | TRBV6-1
CASISLREHEQYF | TGTGCCAGCATCTCTCTTCGGGAACACGAGCAGTACTTC | . | TRBJ2-7 | . | TRBV27
CASSRGQTEAFF | TGTGCCAGCAGCCGCGGACAAACTGAAGCTTTCTTT | . | TRBJ1-1 | . | TRBV11-1
CASTRGNEQFF | TGTGCCAGCACCAGGGGCAATGAGCAGTTCTTC | . | TRBJ2-1 | . | TRBV10-3
CASSTRTGETGELFF | TGTGCCAGCAGTACAAGGACAGGGGAGACCGGGGAGCTGTTTTTT | . | TRBJ2-2 | TRBD1 | TRBV6-5
CASSIGGTGSGYTF | TGTGCCAGTAGTATAGGGGGGACAGGCTCCGGCTACACCTTC | . | TRBJ1-2 | TRBD1 | TRBV19
CASSLTGGRYTEAFF | TGTGCCAGCAGCTTGACAGGCGGCAGGTACACTGAAGCTTTCTTT | . | TRBJ1-1 | . | TRBV7-8
CASSLVTGIAQPQHF | TGTGCCAGCAGCCTCGTCACAGGGATAGCGCAGCCCCAGCATTTT | . | TRBJ1-5 | . | TRBV7-2